A single sample is the source of the 9 T cell receptor beta chains below, sequenced in a study of shared clonotypes between healthy human individuals. Naive CD8 cells comprised CD45RO-negative, CCR7-positively selected cells, excluding terminally differentiated effector memory CD45RA+ cells. Using immunoSEQ multiplex PCR, the repertoire was profiled, and TCRdb retains in-frame clones only, with some absent. Here the sample spans about 2 million clones, about 95% being singletons. The sequenced sample was naive CD8+ T cells sorted from blood. The source is a man aged 18 to 29 in good health.

The chain carries TRBV5-6 and TRBJ2-7; D is unclear. The V and J ends lost 2 bases and 3 bases respectively, with 12 bases between them. In germline, CDR1 is SGHDT, CDR2 YYEEEE. There are 14 residues in the CDR3. The DNA of the CDR3 is TGTGCCAGCAGCTTAGATGGTGTAAACTACGAGCAGTACTTC. Amino acid sequence: CASSLDGVNYEQYF.

This clone has a single count. The rearrangement links TRBV28 to TRBJ1-1; a weak D match, TRBD1 (5 bases). Germline CDR1 is MDHEN and CDR2 is SYDVKM. V was pared by 6 bases and J by 4 bases, with 15 bases between. CDR3 length equals 14 residues. The CDR3 reads CASSPLDSATEAFF. CDR3 nucleotide sequence: TGTGCCAGCAGCCCCCTCGACAGTGCCACTGAAGCTTTCTTT.

The chain has TRBV27 and TRBJ1-5; no reliable D call. This CDR3 is 14 amino acids long. Germline V CDR1 and CDR2: MNHEY, SMNVEV (reference sequence). V was shortened by 1 base and J by 1 base, with 5 bases between the two germline ends. The CDR3 loop reads CASSLLDSNQPQHF. The CDR3 DNA follows: TGTGCCAGCAGTTTATTAGACAGCAATCAGCCCCAGCATTTT.

A note on this clone: Other nucleotide sequences in the sample specify the same CDR3. The rearrangement links TRBV6-5 to TRBJ2-7; D is possibly TRBD2 (5 bases). In germline, CDR1 is MNHEY, CDR2 SVGAGI. The length of the CDR3 is 14 residues. Trimming left V 0 bases short and J 2 bases short, with 8 bases between. The CDR3 loop is CASSYSSEAYEQYF. In nucleotides, the CDR3 is TGTGCCAGCAGTTACTCTTCGGAGGCCTACGAGCAGTACTTC.

With respect to this clone: This CDR3 is also generated by other DNA sequences in the sample. The chain uses TRBV19 and TRBJ1-1; 8 nucleotides line up with TRBD1. V shed 9 bases, J shed 5 bases, and the junction held 8 bases outside the gene matches. The CDR3 length is 13 residues. Looked up from germline, CDR1 is LNHDA and CDR2 is SQIVND (reference sequence). CDR3 in DNA: TGTGCCAGCTCCAGGGGGCTGGGGACTGAAGCTTTCTTT. Its protein product is CASSRGLGTEAFF.

The chain is built from TRBV4-1 and TRBJ2-7; D ambiguous. Trimming cost V 0 bases and J 0 bases, with 9 bases left between them. The CDR3 has 15 amino acids. In germline, CDR1 is MGHRA, CDR2 YSYEKL. CDR3 loop: CASSQEGSSSYEQYF. The DNA of the CDR3 is TGCGCCAGCAGCCAAGAGGGGTCTAGCTCCTACGAGCAGTACTTC.

V and J are TRBV6-1 and TRBJ2-5; D uncertain. The CDR3 spans 13 residues. Germline V CDR1 and CDR2: MNHNS, SASEGT. Trimming pared 0 bases from V and 3 bases from J, leaving 5 bases between. The DNA of the CDR3 is TGTGCCAGCAGTGAAGCGCCAGAAGAGACCCAGTACTTC. Protein product: CASSEAPEETQYF.

About this clone itself: The sample carries other DNA sequences with the same CDR3. This rearrangement joins TRBV2 to TRBJ2-3; the match to TRBD2 covers 12 bases. V trimming: 6 bases; J trimming: 0 bases; junction bases outside the gene matches: 1. The CDR3 extends over 15 amino acids. Per germline, CDR1 SNHLY and CDR2 FYNNEI. CDR3 sequence reads: CASRGTSGSTDTQYF. The CDR3 DNA is TGTGCCAGCAGAGGGACTAGCGGGAGCACAGATACGCAGTATTTT.

The chain links TRBV28 to TRBJ2-1, with TRBD2 identical over 11 bases. This CDR3 spans 15 amino acids. Germline CDR1 reads MDHEN; CDR2 reads SYDVKM. With V trimmed by 5 bases and J by 7 bases, 7 bases remained unmatched. The CDR3 reads CASSIIAGGRNEQFF. For the CDR3, the DNA is TGTGCCAGCAGTATTATAGCGGGGGGGAGGAATGAGCAGTTCTTC.